This T cell receptor (beta chain) was sequenced during a study of T cell responses to AZD1222 COVID-19 vaccine. Whole-study findings and limits: Seropositivity was recorded at baseline in only a handful of AZD1222 recipients. Every sample of the repertoires postdated the peak T cell response. Per reports, nearly half of all spike-specific TCRs target regions that are unmutated in variants. Spike-specific TCR breadth and depth rose after two AZD1222 doses.

Generated by immunoSEQ multiplex PCR, the TCRdb table keeps only in-frame clones and is missing some. The sample has under 150,000 clones; the top ten hold 2% to 2.5%. As for this clone: Its antigen is not known.

V shed 8 bases and J shed 0 bases, with 17 bases lying between them. The CDR3 sequence is 17 residues long. Germline loops: CDR1 KGHSH, CDR2 LQKENI. Sequencing was done on a sample of peripheral blood. The chain recombines TRBV18 with TRBJ2-6; possibly TRBD1 or TRBD2 for D (5 bases each). This TCR was sampled from an adult in good health. The CDR3 region is CASTLWDPSSGANVLTF. The CDR3, as DNA: TGTGCCAGCACACTTTGGGACCCCTCCTCTGGGGCCAACGTCCTGACTTTC.